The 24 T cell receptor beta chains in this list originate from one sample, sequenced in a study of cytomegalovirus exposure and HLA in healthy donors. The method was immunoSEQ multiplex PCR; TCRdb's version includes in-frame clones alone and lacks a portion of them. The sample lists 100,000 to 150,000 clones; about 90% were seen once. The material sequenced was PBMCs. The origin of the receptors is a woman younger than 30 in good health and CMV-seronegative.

The CDR3 bases are TGTGCCAGCGAGACGACAGACTTCTATGGCTACACCTTC. Protein product: CASETTDFYGYTF. The V call is TRBV28, the J call TRBJ1-2, with D possibly matching TRBD1 (5 bases). Trimming shortened V by 8 bases and J by 4 bases, and 14 bases separated the two germline ends. The CDR3 loop spans 13 amino acids. Germline CDR1 MDHEN, CDR2 SYDVKM.

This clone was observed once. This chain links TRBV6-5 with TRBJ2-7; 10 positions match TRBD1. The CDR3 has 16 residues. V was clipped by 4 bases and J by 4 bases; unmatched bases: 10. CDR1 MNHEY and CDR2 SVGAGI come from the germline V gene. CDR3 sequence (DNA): TGTGCCAGCAGTTCCACTCGGGACAGGGGAGTATACGAGCAGTACTTC. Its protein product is CASSSTRDRGVYEQYF.

The DNA of the CDR3 is TGTGCCAGCTCAACTAGACAGGGGCAATCGGACGGCTACACCTTC. It codes for CASSTRQGQSDGYTF. The chain carries TRBV18 and TRBJ1-2; 8 nucleotides agree with TRBD1. Germline assignment: CDR1 KGHSH and CDR2 LQKENI. With 5 bases clipped from V and 8 bases from J, the junction kept 13 bases outside the gene matches. CDR3 length: 15 amino acids.

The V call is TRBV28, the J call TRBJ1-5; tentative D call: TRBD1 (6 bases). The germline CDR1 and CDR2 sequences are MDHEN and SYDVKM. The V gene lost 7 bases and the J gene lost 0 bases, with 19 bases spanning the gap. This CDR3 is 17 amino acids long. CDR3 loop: CASTLYGGPDSNQPQHF. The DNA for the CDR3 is TGTGCCAGCACTCTTTACGGGGGGCCAGATAGCAATCAGCCCCAGCATTTT.

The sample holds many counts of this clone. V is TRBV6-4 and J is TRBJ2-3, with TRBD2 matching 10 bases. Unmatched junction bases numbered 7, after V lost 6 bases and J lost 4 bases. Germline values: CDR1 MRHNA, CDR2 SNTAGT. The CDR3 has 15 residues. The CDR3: CASSVAGGEPDTQYF. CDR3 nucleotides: TGTGCCAGCAGCGTAGCGGGGGGCGAGCCAGATACGCAGTATTTT.

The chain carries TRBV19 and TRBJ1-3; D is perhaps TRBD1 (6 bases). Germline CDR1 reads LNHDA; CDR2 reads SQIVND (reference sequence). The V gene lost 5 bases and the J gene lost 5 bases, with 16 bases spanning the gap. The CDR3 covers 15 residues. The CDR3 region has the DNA TGTGCCAGTAGTGTCGGGCAGGGGAGACGAAACACCATATATTTT. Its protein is CASSVGQGRRNTIYF. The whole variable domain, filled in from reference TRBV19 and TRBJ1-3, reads DGGITQSPKYLFRKEGQNVTLSCEQNLNHDAMYWYRQDPGQGLRLIYYSQIVNDFQKGDIAEGYSVSREKKESFPLTVTSAQKNPTAFYLCASSVGQGRRNTIYFGEGSWLTVV.

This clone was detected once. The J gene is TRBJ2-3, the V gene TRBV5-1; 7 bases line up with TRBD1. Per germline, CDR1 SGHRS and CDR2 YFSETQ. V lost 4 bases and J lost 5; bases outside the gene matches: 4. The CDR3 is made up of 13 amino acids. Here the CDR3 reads CASSGTVRDTQYF. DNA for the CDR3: TGCGCCAGCAGCGGGACAGTTCGAGATACGCAGTATTTT.

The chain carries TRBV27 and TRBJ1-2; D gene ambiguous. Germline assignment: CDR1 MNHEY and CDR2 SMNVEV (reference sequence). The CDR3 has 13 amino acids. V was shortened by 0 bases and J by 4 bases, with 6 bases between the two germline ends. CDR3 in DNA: TGTGCCAGCAGTTTATCGAACAGCTATGGCTACACCTTC. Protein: CASSLSNSYGYTF.

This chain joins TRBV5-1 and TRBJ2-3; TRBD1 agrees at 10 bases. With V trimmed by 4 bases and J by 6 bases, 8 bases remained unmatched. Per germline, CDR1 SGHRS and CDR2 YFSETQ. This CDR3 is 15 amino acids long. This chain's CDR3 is CASSRGTGEGDTQYF. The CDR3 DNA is TGCGCCAGCAGCCGTGGGACAGGGGAAGGGGATACGCAGTATTTT.

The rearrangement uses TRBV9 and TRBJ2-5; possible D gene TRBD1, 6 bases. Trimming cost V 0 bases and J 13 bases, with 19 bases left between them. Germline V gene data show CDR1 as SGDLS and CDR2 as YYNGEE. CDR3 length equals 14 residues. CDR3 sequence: CASSVEGRGKGLYF. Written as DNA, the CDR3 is TGTGCCAGCAGCGTAGAGGGCAGGGGAAAGGGTTTGTACTTC. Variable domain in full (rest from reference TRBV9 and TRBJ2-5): DSGVTQTPKHLITATGQRVTLRCSPRSGDLSVYWYQQSLDQGLQFLIQYYNGEERAKGNILERFSAQQFPDLHSELNLSSLELGDSALYFCASSVEGRGKGLYFGPGTRLLVL.

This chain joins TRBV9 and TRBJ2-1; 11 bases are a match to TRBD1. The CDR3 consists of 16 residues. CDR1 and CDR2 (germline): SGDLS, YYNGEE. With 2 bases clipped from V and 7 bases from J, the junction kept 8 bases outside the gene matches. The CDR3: CASSVNRDRGKNEQFF. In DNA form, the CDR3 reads TGTGCCAGCAGCGTCAACCGGGACAGGGGGAAGAATGAGCAGTTCTTC.

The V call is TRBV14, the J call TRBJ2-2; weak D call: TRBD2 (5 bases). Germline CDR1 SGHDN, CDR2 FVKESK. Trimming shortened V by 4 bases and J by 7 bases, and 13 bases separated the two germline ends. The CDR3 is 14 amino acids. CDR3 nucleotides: TGTGCCAGCAGCCCCTTCCGGGGAGTCGGGGAGCTGTTTTTT. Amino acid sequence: CASSPFRGVGELFF.

The CDR3 sequence: CASSAGTGRYEQYF. CDR3 sequence (DNA): TGTGCCAGCTCGGCCGGGACAGGGCGCTACGAGCAGTACTTC. The rearrangement links TRBV18 to TRBJ2-7; TRBD1 matches at 9 bases. Trimming cost V 6 bases and J 3 bases; bases outside gene matches: 6. From germline, CDR1 is KGHSH and CDR2 LQKENI. This CDR3 comprises 14 residues.

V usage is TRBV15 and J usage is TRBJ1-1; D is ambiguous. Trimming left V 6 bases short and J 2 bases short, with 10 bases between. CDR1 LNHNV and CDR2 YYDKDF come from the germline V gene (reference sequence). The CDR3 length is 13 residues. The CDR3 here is CATRERVNTEAFF. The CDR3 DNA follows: TGTGCCACCAGAGAGCGGGTCAACACTGAAGCTTTCTTT.

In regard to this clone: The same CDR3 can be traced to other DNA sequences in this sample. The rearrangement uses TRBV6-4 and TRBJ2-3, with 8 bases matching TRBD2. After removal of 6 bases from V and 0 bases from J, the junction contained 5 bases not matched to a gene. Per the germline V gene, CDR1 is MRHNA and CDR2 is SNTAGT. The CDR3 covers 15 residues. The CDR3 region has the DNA TGTGCCAGCAGCTCGAGCGGGGGAAGCACAGATACGCAGTATTTT. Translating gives CASSSSGGSTDTQYF.

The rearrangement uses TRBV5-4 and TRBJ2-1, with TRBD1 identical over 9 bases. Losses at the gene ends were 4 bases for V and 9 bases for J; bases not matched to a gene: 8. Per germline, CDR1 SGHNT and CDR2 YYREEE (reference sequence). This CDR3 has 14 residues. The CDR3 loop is CASSKGQGSSEQFF. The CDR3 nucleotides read TGTGCCAGCAGCAAAGGACAGGGGTCAAGTGAGCAGTTCTTC.

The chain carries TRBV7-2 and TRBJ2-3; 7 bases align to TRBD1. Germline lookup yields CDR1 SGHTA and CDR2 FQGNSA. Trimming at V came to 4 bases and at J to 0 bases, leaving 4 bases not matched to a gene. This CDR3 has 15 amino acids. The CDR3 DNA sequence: TGTGCCAGCAGCTCGGGACAGCGTAGCACAGATACGCAGTATTTT. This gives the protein CASSSGQRSTDTQYF.

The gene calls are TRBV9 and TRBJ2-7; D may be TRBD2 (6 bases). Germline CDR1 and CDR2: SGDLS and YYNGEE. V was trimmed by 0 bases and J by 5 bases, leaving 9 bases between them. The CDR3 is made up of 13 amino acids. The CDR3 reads CASSVVPGDEQYF. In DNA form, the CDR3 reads TGTGCCAGCAGCGTAGTTCCGGGGGACGAGCAGTACTTC. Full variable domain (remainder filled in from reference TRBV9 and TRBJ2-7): DSGVTQTPKHLITATGQRVTLRCSPRSGDLSVYWYQQSLDQGLQFLIQYYNGEERAKGNILERFSAQQFPDLHSELNLSSLELGDSALYFCASSVVPGDEQYFGPGTRLTVT.

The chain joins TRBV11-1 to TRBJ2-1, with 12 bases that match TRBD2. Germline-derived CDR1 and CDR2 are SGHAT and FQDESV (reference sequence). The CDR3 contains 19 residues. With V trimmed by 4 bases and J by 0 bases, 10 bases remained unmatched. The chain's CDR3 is CASSWGVLAGGLSYNEQFF. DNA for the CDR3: TGTGCCAGCAGCTGGGGGGTTCTAGCGGGAGGGCTCTCCTACAATGAGCAGTTCTTC.

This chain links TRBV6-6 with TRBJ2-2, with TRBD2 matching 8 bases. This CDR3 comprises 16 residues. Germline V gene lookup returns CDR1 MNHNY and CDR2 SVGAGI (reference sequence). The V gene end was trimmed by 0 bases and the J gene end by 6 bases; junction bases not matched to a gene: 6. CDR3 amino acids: CASSYSPGGGPGELFF. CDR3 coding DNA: TGTGCCAGCAGTTACTCTCCCGGGGGGGGCCCCGGGGAGCTGTTTTTT.

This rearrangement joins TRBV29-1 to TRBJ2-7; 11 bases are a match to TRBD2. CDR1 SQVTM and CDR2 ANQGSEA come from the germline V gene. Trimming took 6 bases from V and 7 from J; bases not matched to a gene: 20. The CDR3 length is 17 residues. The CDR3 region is CSVGGWLAGGTPEEQYF. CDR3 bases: TGCAGCGTCGGTGGCTGGCTAGCGGGGGGAACGCCTGAGGAGCAGTACTTC.

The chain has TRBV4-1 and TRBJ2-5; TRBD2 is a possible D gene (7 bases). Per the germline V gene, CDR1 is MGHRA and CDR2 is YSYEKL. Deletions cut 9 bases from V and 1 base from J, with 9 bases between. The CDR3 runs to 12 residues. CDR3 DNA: TGCGCCAGTGCGGGGGCCCAAGAGACCCAGTACTTC. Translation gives CASAGAQETQYF.

CDR3 DNA sequence: TGTGCCAGCGGTTTTCGGGAACAGGGGACGTTCGGCTACACCTTC. It is translated as CASGFREQGTFGYTF. This chain uses TRBV2 with TRBJ1-2; the match to TRBD1 covers 7 bases. The CDR3 has 15 residues. Per germline, CDR1 SNHLY and CDR2 FYNNEI. Trimming took 8 bases from V and 8 from J; bases not matched to a gene: 17. The entire variable domain, with the rest obtained from reference TRBV2 and TRBJ1-2, is as follows: EPEVTQTPSHQVTQMGQEVILRCVPISNHLYFYWYRQILGQKVEFLVSFYNNEISEKSEIFDDQFSVERPDGSNFTLKIRSTKLEDSAMYFCASGFREQGTFGYTFGSGTRLTVV.

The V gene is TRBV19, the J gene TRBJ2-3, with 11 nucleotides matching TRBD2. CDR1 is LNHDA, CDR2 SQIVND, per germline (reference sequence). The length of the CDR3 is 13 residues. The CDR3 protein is CARPGTSGDTQYF. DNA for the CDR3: TGTGCTCGGCCCGGGACTAGCGGAGATACGCAGTATTTT.